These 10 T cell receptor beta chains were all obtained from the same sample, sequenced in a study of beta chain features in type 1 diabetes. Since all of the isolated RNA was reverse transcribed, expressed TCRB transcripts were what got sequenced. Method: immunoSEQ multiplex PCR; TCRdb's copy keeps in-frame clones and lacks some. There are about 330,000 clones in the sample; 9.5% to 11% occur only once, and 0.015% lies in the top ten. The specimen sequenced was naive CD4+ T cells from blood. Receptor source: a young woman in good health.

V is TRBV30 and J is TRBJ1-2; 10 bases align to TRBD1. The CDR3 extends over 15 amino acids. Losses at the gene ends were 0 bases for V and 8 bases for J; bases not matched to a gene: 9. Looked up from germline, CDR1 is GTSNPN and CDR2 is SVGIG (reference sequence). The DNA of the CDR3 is TGTGCCTGGAGTGTGGGGACAGGGGCATTGTTGGGCTACACCTTC. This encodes CAWSVGTGALLGYTF.

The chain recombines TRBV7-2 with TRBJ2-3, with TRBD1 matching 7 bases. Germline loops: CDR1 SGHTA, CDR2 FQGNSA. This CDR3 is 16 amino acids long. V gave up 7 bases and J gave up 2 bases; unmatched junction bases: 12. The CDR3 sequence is CASTLRQGVLTDTQYF. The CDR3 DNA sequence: TGTGCCAGCACCCTACGACAGGGAGTGCTCACAGATACGCAGTATTTT. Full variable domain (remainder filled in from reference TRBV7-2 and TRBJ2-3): GAGVSQSPSNKVTEKGKDVELRCDPISGHTALYWYRQSLGQGLEFLIYFQGNSAPDKSGLPSDRFSAERTGGSVSTLTIQRTQQEDSAVYLCASTLRQGVLTDTQYFGPGTRLTVL.

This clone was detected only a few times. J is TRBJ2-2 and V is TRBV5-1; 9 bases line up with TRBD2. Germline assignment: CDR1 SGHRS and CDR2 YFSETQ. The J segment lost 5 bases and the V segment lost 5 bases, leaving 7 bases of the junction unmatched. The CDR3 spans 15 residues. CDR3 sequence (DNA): TGCGCCAGCAGGACACTAGCGGGTCGTACCGGGGAGCTGTTTTTT. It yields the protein CASRTLAGRTGELFF.

The DNA for the CDR3 is TGTGCCAGCTCACCCGAGGACTATGGCTACACCTTC. It encodes CASSPEDYGYTF. J is TRBJ1-2 and V is TRBV18; no reliable D call. The CDR3 runs to 12 residues. Germline V CDR1 and CDR2: KGHSH, LQKENI. Deletions cut 3 bases from V and 3 bases from J, with 5 bases between.

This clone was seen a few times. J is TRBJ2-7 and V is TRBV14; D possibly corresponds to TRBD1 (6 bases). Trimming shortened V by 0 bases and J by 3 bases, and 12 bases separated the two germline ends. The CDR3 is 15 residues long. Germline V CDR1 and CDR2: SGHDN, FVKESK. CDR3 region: CASSQEGRGIYEQYF. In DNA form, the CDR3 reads TGTGCCAGCAGCCAAGAGGGCAGGGGAATCTACGAGCAGTACTTC.

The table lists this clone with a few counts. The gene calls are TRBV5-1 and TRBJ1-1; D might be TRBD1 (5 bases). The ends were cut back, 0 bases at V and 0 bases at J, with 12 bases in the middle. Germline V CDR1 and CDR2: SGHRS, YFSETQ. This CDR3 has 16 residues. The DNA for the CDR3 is TGCGCCAGCAGCTTGGCTCAGGGTTCAATGAACACTGAAGCTTTCTTT. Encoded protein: CASSLAQGSMNTEAFF. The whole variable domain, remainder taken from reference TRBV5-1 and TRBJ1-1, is KAGVTQTPRYLIKTRGQQVTLSCSPISGHRSVSWYQQTPGQGLQFLFEYFSETQRNKGNFPGRFSGRQFSNSRSEMNVSTLELGDSALYLCASSLAQGSMNTEAFFGQGTRLTVV.

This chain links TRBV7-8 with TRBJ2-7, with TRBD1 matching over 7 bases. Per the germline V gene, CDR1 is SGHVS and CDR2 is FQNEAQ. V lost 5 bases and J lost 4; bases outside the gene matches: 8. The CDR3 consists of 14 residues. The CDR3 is CASSPTGQSYEQYF. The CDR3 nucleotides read TGTGCCAGCAGCCCAACGGGACAGTCTTACGAGCAGTACTTC.

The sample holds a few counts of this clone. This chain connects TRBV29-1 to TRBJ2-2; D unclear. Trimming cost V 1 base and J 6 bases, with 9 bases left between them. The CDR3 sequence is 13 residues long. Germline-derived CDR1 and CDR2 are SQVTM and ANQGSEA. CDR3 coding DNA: TGCAGCGTTGAAGCCTCGAGAGCCGGGGAGCTGTTTTTT. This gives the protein CSVEASRAGELFF.

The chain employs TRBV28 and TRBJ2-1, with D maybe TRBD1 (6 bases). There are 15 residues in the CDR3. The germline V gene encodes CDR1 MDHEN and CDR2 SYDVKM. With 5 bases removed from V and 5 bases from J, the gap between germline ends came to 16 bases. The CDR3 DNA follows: TGTGCCAGCAGTCTCACATCCGACAGGAACAATGAGCAGTTCTTC. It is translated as CASSLTSDRNNEQFF.

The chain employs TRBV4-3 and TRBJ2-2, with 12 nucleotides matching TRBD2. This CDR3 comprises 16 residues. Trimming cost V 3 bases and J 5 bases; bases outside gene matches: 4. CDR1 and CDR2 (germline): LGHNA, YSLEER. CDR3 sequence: CASSHRLAGATGELFF. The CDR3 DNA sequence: TGCGCCAGCAGCCACAGACTAGCGGGAGCAACCGGGGAGCTGTTTTTT.